The entry below gives a single TCR beta chain sequence along with its context. There is no known antigen for this receptor. No base qualities exist here, and no much larger clone lies one base off it. Other nucleotide sequences from this sample produce the same CDR3. Whole blood was collected in K2EDTA tubes by collaborating institutions according to the institutions' own protocols. For TCRbeta analysis, collaborators shipped samples in one of three forms: frozen whole blood, isolated PBMCs, or DNA extracted from either of those sample types. From its cysteine to its phenylalanine, the CDR3 spans 11 amino acids. Of all the DNA, just the CDR3 is kept, 33 bases in frame from base 1. V drops 3 bases and J drops 4 bases, leaving 6 bases in between. From a lookup of the germline V gene, CDR1 and CDR2 are SQVTM and ANQGSEA. These data come from a study of blood T cell repertoires in COVID-19 (dated by TCRdb to between 2020 and 2021). The study in broad terms: Samples covering the acute and convalescent phases of COVID-19 were provided by collaborators in the United States, Italy and Spain. The prospective study material was composed of cDNA or gDNA derived from T cells, B-cell-depleted T cells, or PBMCs. Subjects who had been exposed to COVID-19, were actively infected with it, or had recovered from it provided the deeply sampled blood TCRbeta repertoires that made up the dataset. The repertoires were released in a freely available public database meant as a resource for research on the immune response to SARS-CoV-2. The samples were drawn from the first 160 participants of the ongoing ImmuneRACE study and from about 1,200 subjects provided by 6 global collaborators. The sample metadata nearly always contained a de-identified subject ID, COVID-19 status, age in years and sex. Where available, HLA class I and class II types were taken from metadata supplied by the sample provider and were not determined by assay-based typing. The paper as a whole reports these results and caveats: The amount of clinical and demographic metadata varied by source and participant and was provided uncurated.

The immunoSEQ Assay, a bias-controlled multiplex PCR, was used to amplify TCRbeta CDR3 regions from genomic DNA. As for how the authors treated the data: The number of nucleated cells in each sample was estimated from the amplification of reference gene primers within the assay. To quantify the absolute abundance of each unique TCRbeta CDR3 rearrangement, sequence reads were collapsed and filtered. For each sample, productive Simpson clonality was calculated as the square root of Simpson's diversity index across productive rearrangements. Drawn from immuneACCESS, this table holds only the in-frame rearrangements with V and J called that TCRdb kept. Clones are partly lost; checked studies trace under half to an unresolved V gene and leave the rest unexplained. That table gives V, J and clone size, and the DNA gave D and trimming. A total of some 140,000 clones appear in this sample, about 76% of them only once. Over 7.5% of the sample goes to the ten largest clones.

The rearranged segments are TRBV29-1 and TRBJ1-2; TRBD1 is a possible D gene, resting on 5 matching bases. The sequencing input was peripheral blood. The receptor was isolated from a woman aged 55-75 years with active or convalescent COVID-19. The sequenced DNA: TGCAGCGTTGACAGGGTCTATGGCTACACCTTC. It codes for CSVDRVYGYTF.